The following is a TCR beta chain sequence with its context. Its target is unknown. The V and J ends lost 6 bases and 6 bases, in that order; junction bases with no gene match: 6. The CDR3 is made up of 13 amino acids. Germline V gene data show CDR1 as MNHEY and CDR2 as SVGAGI. The data were taken from a study of CD8 T cells in ankylosing spondylitis. One entry per CDR3 protein results from TCRdb running MiXCR on the 5' RACE reads. Of about 800,000 distinct CDR3 sequences in the sample, roughly 12% are singletons; the top ten hold just over 0.5%. Study results and limitations: Ankylosing spondylitis blood seemed to carry a telltale TCR beta motif made of about 8 highly homologous variants.

This clonotype was sampled from a male donor with ankylosing spondylitis. The chain carries TRBV6-5 and TRBJ2-3; TRBD2 matches 7 bases. Sequencing was carried out using blood, either unsorted or a sorted T cell fraction (not recorded which). The CDR3 protein is CASSFSRGDTQYF. CDR3 nucleotide sequence: TGTGCCAGCAGCTTCTCGCGGGGGGATACGCAGTATTTT.